The T cell receptor beta chain described here comes from a study of T cell responses to AZD1222 COVID-19 vaccine. Study-level results: Unmutated variant regions reportedly attract nearly half of all spike-specific TCRs. Spike-wide coverage was observed for vaccine-associated CD4 TCRs, with dominant responses at 160-218 and 743-854.

Assay: immunoSEQ multiplex PCR; the TCRdb copy retains only in-frame clones and omits some. The sample contains about 140,000 clones, roughly 87% of which appear only once. About this clone: Its specificity is not known.

This clonotype was obtained from an adult who received the MenACWY meningococcal vaccine as a control. The source material was peripheral blood, sampled 28 days after the second dose of the MenACWY control vaccine.

The CDR3 nucleotides are TGTGCCATCAGCCCCAGGAGCGGGAGGGGACGAACGGAGACCCAGTACTTC. This codes for CAISPRSGRGRTETQYF. The chain couples TRBV10-3 to TRBJ2-5; 10 bases agree with TRBD2. After removal of 6 bases from V and 5 bases from J, the junction contained 15 bases not matched to a gene. CDR3 length: 17 amino acids. Per germline, CDR1 ENHRY and CDR2 SYGVKD.